This T cell receptor (beta chain) was obtained from a study of HIV-infected patients and healthy controls. The wider study: In about 85% of the 16 patients, CD4 counts climbed slightly after three months but remained subnormal. CD8 counts did not change consistently during early therapy; the CD4:CD8 ratio climbed slightly.

500 ng RNA was reverse transcribed with alpha and beta constant-region primers. Alpha and beta chain libraries were made separately by chain-specific third strand synthesis with multiplexing indices. Second strand synthesis was primed from the SP2 site. One entry per CDR3 protein, called by TCRdb with MiXCR from the 5' RACE reads. This table has around 8,600 distinct CDR3 sequences, around 8.5% appearing once. Whole blood was used without fractionation, so all unsorted peripheral T cells were included. Peripheral blood, around 2.5 ml, was drawn for RNA extraction. CDR1 is MGHDK and CDR2 is SYGVNS in the germline V gene. This CDR3 is built from 15 residues. The V end lost 0 bases, the J end lost 5 bases, and 14 bases lay between the germline ends. This clonotype has ten or more counts.

The sequencing here drew on blood, taken before antiretroviral therapy. This chain joins TRBV25-1 and TRBJ2-7; maybe TRBD2 (6 bases). This receptor was obtained from an adult with HIV infection. The donor label of this sample is uncertain. DNA for the CDR3: TGTGCCAGCAGTGAATACGGGGGAATTCCCCACGAGCAGTACTTC. It yields the protein CASSEYGGIPHEQYF.